Described below is a single T cell receptor (beta chain) sequence and its context. This specimen comes from a study of T cell changes during pregnancy in multiple sclerosis. This CDR3 spans 14 amino acids. Trimming shortened V by 4 bases and J by 1 base, and 11 bases separated the two germline ends. Germline loops: CDR1 ENHRY, CDR2 SYGVKD. Produced via immunoSEQ multiplex PCR; TCRdb's table is partial and in-frame only. Altogether about 86,000 clones are present, around 93% being singletons, with the ten largest covering more than 1.5%. The TCR originated in a female donor in good health, enrolled as a control in a pregnancy study. The V gene is TRBV10-3, the J gene TRBJ2-7, with D possibly TRBD1 on 5 matching bases. Sequencing used peripheral blood, obtained in the first trimester of pregnancy. The CDR3 DNA sequence: TGTGCCATCAGTGGTCTACAGGAATCCTACGAGCAGTACTTC. This translates into CAISGLQESYEQYF.